Listed here are 32 T cell receptor beta chains from one sample, sequenced in a study of technical replicates of blood from a handful of donors. Repertoires were generated with immunoSEQ multiplex PCR, while TCRdb's copy carries only in-frame clones and drops some. The profile shows tens of thousands of clones, 90% of them singletons. Material for sequencing was PBMCs. Receptor source: a human donor in good health. Some clones in this sample may be carry-over from other donors' samples.

The chain couples TRBV6-5 to TRBJ2-1; TRBD2 agrees at 13 bases. V dropped 4 bases and J dropped 8; count of bases not matched to a gene: 5. The CDR3 is 15 residues long. CDR1 MNHEY and CDR2 SVGAGI come from the germline V gene. The CDR3 DNA reads TGTGCCAGCAGTTTCACTAGCGGGGGGGCCCATGAGCAGTTCTTC. Amino acid sequence: CASSFTSGGAHEQFF.

This clone was seen just once. The chain recombines TRBV2 with TRBJ2-7; the match to TRBD2 covers 13 bases. Germline V gene lookup returns CDR1 SNHLY and CDR2 FYNNEI. CDR3 length equals 18 residues. V was pared by 0 bases and J by 5 bases, with 10 bases of the junction left unmatched. The CDR3 DNA is TGTGCCAGCAGTGAAGCGCTTACTAGCGGGAGGGATTACAACGAGCAGTACTTC. Amino acid sequence: CASSEALTSGRDYNEQYF.

This chain links TRBV5-1 with TRBJ2-1; TRBD2 matches 11 bases. This CDR3 spans 14 amino acids. Germline values: CDR1 SGHRS, CDR2 YFSETQ. J lost 2 bases, V lost 6 bases, and 1 base had no gene match. The CDR3 DNA is TGCGCCAGCACGACTAGCGGGGCCTACAATGAGCAGTTCTTC. It is translated as CASTTSGAYNEQFF.

The V call is TRBV5-6, the J call TRBJ2-5; 7 nucleotides match TRBD2. The length of the CDR3 is 13 residues. V trimming: 0 bases; J trimming: 5 bases; junction bases outside the gene matches: 1. Germline V CDR1 and CDR2: SGHDT, YYEEEE. The CDR3 loop reads CASSLVGGETQYF. The CDR3 region has the DNA TGTGCCAGCAGCTTGGTGGGGGGGGAGACCCAGTACTTC. The entire variable domain, with the rest obtained from reference TRBV5-6 and TRBJ2-5, is as follows: DAGVTQSPTHLIKTRGQQVTLRCSPKSGHDTVSWYQQALGQGPQFIFQYYEEEERQRGNFPDRFSGHQFPNYSSELNVNALLLGDSALYLCASSLVGGETQYFGPGTRLLVL.

The chain has TRBV7-2 and TRBJ1-2; TRBD1 matches 8 bases. The CDR3 runs 15 residues. Germline-derived CDR1 and CDR2 are SGHTA and FQGNSA. Trimming cost V 5 bases and J 4 bases; bases outside gene matches: 9. The CDR3 coding sequence is TGTGCCAGCAGCCCTGGACAGGGCCTTACCTATGGCTACACCTTC. Encoded protein: CASSPGQGLTYGYTF.

This chain uses TRBV7-3 with TRBJ2-1, with D possibly TRBD2 on 5 matching bases. This CDR3 is built from 17 residues. V lost 2 bases and J lost 0, with 14 bases in between. Germline V CDR1 and CDR2: SGHTA, FQGTGA. The CDR3: CASSLLAGPSSYNEQFF. CDR3 nucleotides: TGTGCCAGCAGCTTATTGGCGGGTCCGAGCTCCTACAATGAGCAGTTCTTC.

This clone was seen only once. J is TRBJ2-3 and V is TRBV27; the D gene is possibly TRBD2 (5 bases). The CDR3 runs 16 residues. Germline loops: CDR1 MNHEY, CDR2 SMNVEV (reference sequence). V lost 0 bases, J lost 4 bases, and 14 bases lay in between. CDR3 DNA: TGTGCCAGCAGTTTATCGATCCTTGAGAGGGCAGATACGCAGTATTTT. It yields the protein CASSLSILERADTQYF.

The chain has TRBV7-9 and TRBJ1-6; D perhaps matches TRBD1 (5 bases). Looked up from germline, CDR1 is SEHNR and CDR2 is FQNEAQ (reference sequence). CDR3 length equals 15 residues. The V end was cut by 7 bases, the J end by 6 bases, with 16 bases between. For the CDR3, the DNA is TGTGCCAGCAACGACCGGGACTCAACTAATTCACCCCTCCACTTT. Translated: CASNDRDSTNSPLHF.

The gene calls are TRBV7-6 and TRBJ2-3; D not resolved. CDR1 SGHVS and CDR2 FNYEAQ come from the germline V gene. The CDR3 covers 17 residues. Trimming stripped 1 base from V and 2 bases from J, with 16 bases between. This chain's CDR3 is CASSLGAGTSSTDTQYF. DNA for the CDR3: TGTGCCAGCAGCTTAGGAGCAGGCACCAGTTCCACAGATACGCAGTATTTT.

This chain connects TRBV27 to TRBJ1-5, with TRBD1 as a possible D gene (5 bases). The V end lost 6 bases, the J end lost 10 bases, and 13 bases lay between the germline ends. The CDR3 length is 12 residues. Germline CDR1 is MNHEY and CDR2 is SMNVEV (reference sequence). Here the CDR3 DNA reads TGTGCCAGCAGATACGACAGTCAACCCCAGCATTTT. This gives the protein CASRYDSQPQHF.

The chain carries TRBV7-2 and TRBJ2-7; 10 nucleotides match TRBD1. CDR1 and CDR2 from the germline V gene are SGHTA and FQGNSA. The CDR3 is made up of 14 amino acids. V shed 5 bases, J shed 5 bases, and the junction held 6 bases outside the gene matches. The CDR3 coding sequence is TGTGCCAGCAGCCCCGGGACAGGGGTCAACGAGCAGTACTTC. This sequence encodes CASSPGTGVNEQYF.

The gene calls are TRBV7-9 and TRBJ1-1, with 7 nucleotides matching TRBD1. The length of the CDR3 is 15 residues. The germline CDR1 and CDR2 sequences are SEHNR and FQNEAQ (reference sequence). V lost 2 bases, J lost 1 base, and 4 bases stayed unmatched. CDR3 bases: TGTGCCAGCAGCTTAAGGGGACAGCGGAACACTGAAGCTTTCTTT. Protein product: CASSLRGQRNTEAFF. The full variable domain, with the rest looked up from reference TRBV7-9 and TRBJ1-1, is DTGVSQNPRHKITKRGQNVTFRCDPISEHNRLYWYRQTLGQGPEFLTYFQNEAQLEKSRLLSDRFSAERPKGSFSTLEIQRTEQGDSAMYLCASSLRGQRNTEAFFGQGTRLTVV.

V is TRBV11-3 and J is TRBJ2-7; TRBD1 matches 8 bases. The CDR3 consists of 14 residues. The trim removed 4 bases at V and 5 bases at J, leaving 7 bases unmatched. The germline gives CDR1 SGHNT, CDR2 YENEEA. CDR3 region: CASSSPGRGHEQYF. Written as DNA, the CDR3 is TGTGCCAGCAGCTCCCCCGGCAGGGGGCACGAGCAGTACTTC.

V and J are TRBV28 and TRBJ1-2; 7 bases are a match to TRBD1. There are 14 residues in the CDR3. The germline CDR1 and CDR2 sequences are MDHEN and SYDVKM. The V and J ends lost 5 bases and 3 bases, in that order; junction bases with no gene match: 6. CDR3 loop: CASSGHGQDYGYTF. The CDR3 coding sequence is TGTGCCAGCAGTGGCCACGGACAGGACTATGGCTACACCTTC.

This clone was counted once. The V and J genes are TRBV7-3 and TRBJ2-7; D is possibly TRBD1 (6 bases). Germline loops: CDR1 SGHTA, CDR2 FQGTGA. The CDR3 length is 13 residues. The V gene lost 4 bases and the J gene lost 4 bases, with 11 bases spanning the gap. In nucleotides, the CDR3 is TGTGCCAGCAGCTCGACAGGTTTTTACGAGCAGTACTTC. As protein: CASSSTGFYEQYF. Together with reference TRBV7-3 and TRBJ2-7, the CDR3 gives the full variable domain: GAGVSQTPSNKVTEKGKYVELRCDPISGHTALYWYRQSLGQGPEFLIYFQGTGAADDSGLPNDRFFAVRPEGSVSTLKIQRTERGDSAVYLCASSSTGFYEQYFGPGTRLTVT.

The gene calls are TRBV7-6 and TRBJ2-7; no reliable D call. Germline CDR1 and CDR2: SGHVS and FNYEAQ. CDR3 length: 15 amino acids. Trimming removed 4 bases at V and 3 bases at J, with 16 bases between. The CDR3 bases are TGTGCCAGCAGCTACGGGTCTGTTAACCTCTACGAGCAGTACTTC. Its protein product is CASSYGSVNLYEQYF.

J is TRBJ2-7 and V is TRBV11-2; 10 nucleotides agree with TRBD2. Germline CDR1 and CDR2: SGHAT and FQNNGV. The CDR3 covers 15 residues. With 5 bases clipped from V and 4 bases from J, the junction kept 8 bases outside the gene matches. The chain's CDR3 is CASSPSGLAEYEQYF. The CDR3 DNA follows: TGTGCCAGCAGCCCTAGTGGACTAGCGGAATACGAGCAGTACTTC.

CDR3 nucleotides: TGTGCCAGTCAGGATACGAATTCACCCCTCCACTTT. It is translated as CASQDTNSPLHF. The genes are TRBV2 and TRBJ1-6; D remains ambiguous. The CDR3 has 12 amino acids. Germline-derived CDR1 and CDR2 are SNHLY and FYNNEI. Trimming cost V 9 bases and J 7 bases, with 10 bases left between them.

This clone was seen just once. This sequence joins TRBV5-6 and TRBJ2-3; 7 nucleotides line up with TRBD2. This CDR3 has 16 residues. CDR1 SGHDT and CDR2 YYEEEE come from the germline V gene. Germline trimming cut 0 bases from V and 0 bases from J; bases unmatched to any gene: 4. The CDR3 here is CASSLGAGVSTDTQYF. DNA of the CDR3: TGTGCCAGCAGCTTGGGGGCGGGGGTAAGCACAGATACGCAGTATTTT.

The chain recombines TRBV5-4 with TRBJ2-5; the D is unclear. Germline V gives CDR1 SGHNT, CDR2 YYREEE (reference sequence). Trimming removed 4 bases from V and 4 bases from J, with 11 bases in between. The CDR3 covers 13 residues. The CDR3 spells CASSPGVRETQYF. The CDR3 DNA follows: TGTGCCAGCAGCCCAGGCGTCAGAGAGACCCAGTACTTC. Supplemented by reference TRBV5-4 and TRBJ2-5, the full variable domain reads ETGVTQSPTHLIKTRGQQVTLRCSSQSGHNTVSWYQQALGQGPQFIFQYYREEENGRGNFPPRFSGLQFPNYSSELNVNALELDDSALYLCASSPGVRETQYFGPGTRLLVL.

The chain couples TRBV6-6 to TRBJ2-7; the match to TRBD2 covers 9 bases. The CDR3 runs to 14 residues. V lost 6 bases, J lost 3 bases, and 6 bases stayed unmatched. Per germline, CDR1 MNHNY and CDR2 SVGAGI (reference sequence). DNA for the CDR3: TGTGCCAGCAGGTCGACTAGCGGAGTCTACGAGCAGTACTTC. Its protein is CASRSTSGVYEQYF.

This rearrangement joins TRBV10-3 to TRBJ2-7; TRBD1 matches 8 bases. The CDR3 consists of 13 residues. V was pared by 6 bases and J by 1 base, with 2 bases of the junction left unmatched. Germline CDR1 reads ENHRY; CDR2 reads SYGVKD. For the CDR3, the DNA is TGTGCCATCAGCGGACAGGGTTCCTACGAGCAGTACTTC. Translating gives CAISGQGSYEQYF.

J is TRBJ2-3 and V is TRBV7-3, with 11 bases identical to TRBD1. Germline V gives CDR1 SGHTA, CDR2 FQGTGA. This CDR3 comprises 17 residues. With 4 bases clipped from V and 3 bases from J, the junction kept 9 bases outside the gene matches. The CDR3: CASSSGTGGLGTDTQYF. The CDR3 DNA is TGTGCCAGCAGCTCCGGGACAGGGGGATTAGGGACAGATACGCAGTATTTT.

The chain couples TRBV6-1 to TRBJ1-1; D unclear. CDR1 is MNHNS, CDR2 SASEGT, per germline. V was pared by 7 bases and J by 2 bases, with 11 bases between. CDR3 length: 13 residues. CDR3 bases: TGTGCCAGCACCCCCGTGTTTAACACTGAAGCTTTCTTT. This encodes CASTPVFNTEAFF.

The chain employs TRBV6-5 and TRBJ1-2; 8 bases are shared with TRBD1. The J segment lost 0 bases and the V segment lost 7 bases, leaving 4 bases of the junction unmatched. The germline gives CDR1 MNHEY, CDR2 SVGAGI. The CDR3 consists of 14 residues. The DNA of the CDR3 is TGTGCCAGCAAACAGACAGGGGCTAACTATGGCTACACCTTC. It codes for CASKQTGANYGYTF.

This chain uses TRBV18 with TRBJ2-1; D perhaps matches TRBD2 (5 bases). The CDR3 covers 17 residues. The V end lost 3 bases, the J end lost 0 bases, and 15 bases lay between the germline ends. The germline V gene has CDR1 KGHSH and CDR2 LQKENI. The DNA of the CDR3 is TGTGCCAGCTCACCGGTGAGGGCCAGGAGCTCCTACAATGAGCAGTTCTTC. This codes for CASSPVRARSSYNEQFF.

The sample holds one count of this clone. The CDR3 nucleotides are TGTGCCAGCTCCCTACTATCGAGACTAGCGGGTGGGAATGAGCAGTTCTTC. Its protein is CASSLLSRLAGGNEQFF. The chain recombines TRBV18 with TRBJ2-1, with 10 bases lining up with TRBD2. Germline lookup yields CDR1 KGHSH and CDR2 LQKENI. This CDR3 spans 17 amino acids. With V trimmed by 6 bases and J by 7 bases, 15 bases remained unmatched.

The V gene is TRBV12-5, the J gene TRBJ2-5; D remains ambiguous. The CDR3 extends over 11 amino acids. Per the germline V gene, CDR1 is LGHNT and CDR2 is FRNRAP. The germline V and J ends were trimmed by 5 bases and 10 bases, with 11 bases remaining between them. In nucleotides, the CDR3 is TGTGCTAGTGGTAACCACAAAGACCAGTACTTC. Translating gives CASGNHKDQYF.

The chain employs TRBV9 and TRBJ2-3; the D gene is possibly TRBD1 (5 bases). Trimming took 0 bases from V and 2 from J, leaving 10 bases between them. The CDR3 contains 15 residues. The V gene's germline CDR1 is SGDLS and CDR2 YYNGEE. DNA of the CDR3: TGTGCCAGCAGCGTAGAAGGGGCCCACACAGATACGCAGTATTTT. Amino acids: CASSVEGAHTDTQYF.

This chain joins TRBV10-3 and TRBJ1-4; D gene ambiguous. The CDR3 loop spans 12 amino acids. The germline CDR1 and CDR2 sequences are ENHRY and SYGVKD. Trimming cost V 3 bases and J 6 bases, with 5 bases left between them. For the CDR3, the DNA is TGTGCCATCAGTGAAAGAGATGAAAAACTGTTTTTT. This gives the protein CAISERDEKLFF.

The sample holds a few counts of this clone. The chain is built from TRBV7-2 and TRBJ2-3; 10 bases map to TRBD2. Germline CDR1 SGHTA, CDR2 FQGNSA. Trimming cost V 5 bases and J 1 base; bases outside gene matches: 6. The CDR3 has 16 residues. CDR3 region: CASSLLAGGRTDTQYF. CDR3 sequence (DNA): TGTGCCAGCAGCCTCTTAGCGGGGGGCCGCACAGATACGCAGTATTTT.

This rearrangement joins TRBV2 to TRBJ2-1; 7 positions agree with TRBD1. The CDR3 length is 14 residues. V dropped 5 bases and J dropped 9; count of bases not matched to a gene: 10. CDR1 and CDR2 from the germline V gene are SNHLY and FYNNEI. In nucleotides, the CDR3 is TGTGCCAGCAGTTCCGAGACAGGGAAGTCTGAGCAGTTCTTC. This encodes CASSSETGKSEQFF.